Each of the 30 T cell receptor beta chains below was sequenced from the same sample in a study of OX40 agonist ivuxolimab in advanced cancers. Data came from immunoSEQ multiplex PCR; TCRdb stores just in-frame clones and leaves some out. The table includes around 28,000 clones, around 90% detected once. Sequenced here: CD4+ or CD8+ T cells sorted from blood, sampled in a trial of the OX40 agonist ivuxolimab. Receptors originate from an adult with an advanced solid tumor such as melanoma, head and neck, liver or kidney cancer.

CDR3 sequence (DNA): TGTGCCAGCAGCGTAGAAGGGGGGGGCCCAGATACGCAGTATTTT. Protein: CASSVEGGGPDTQYF. The chain combines TRBV9 with TRBJ2-3, with D maybe TRBD2 (7 bases). Germline CDR1 SGDLS, CDR2 YYNGEE. V lost 0 bases to trimming and J lost 4 bases, with 12 bases between them. CDR3 size: 15 residues.

The chain employs TRBV28 and TRBJ1-2; D is unresolved. The V end lost 2 bases, the J end lost 5 bases, and 12 bases lay between the germline ends. From germline, CDR1 is MDHEN and CDR2 SYDVKM. The CDR3 consists of 14 residues. The CDR3 bases are TGTGCCAGCAGTTTAGTAGGGATTTCTTATGGCTACACCTTC. Its protein is CASSLVGISYGYTF.

The genes are TRBV5-1 and TRBJ2-3; D perhaps matches TRBD2 (5 bases). V was clipped by 0 bases and J by 6 bases, with 11 bases between them. The CDR3 sequence is 14 residues long. Looked up from germline, CDR1 is SGHRS and CDR2 is YFSETQ. The CDR3, as DNA: TGCGCCAGCAGCTTGGCTTACGAGCGGGATACGCAGTATTTT. Amino acid sequence: CASSLAYERDTQYF.

V and J are TRBV28 and TRBJ2-3, with a possible D match to TRBD1 (8 bases). CDR3 size: 14 residues. Germline CDR1 reads MDHEN; CDR2 reads SYDVKM. V lost 2 bases, J lost 5 bases, and 11 bases lay in between. CDR3 in amino acids: CASSLTGGEDTQYF. Here the CDR3 DNA reads TGTGCCAGCAGTTTAACAGGGGGGGAAGATACGCAGTATTTT.

This chain uses TRBV28 with TRBJ2-2, with 10 bases identical to TRBD1. This CDR3 has 20 residues. V trimming: 10 bases; J trimming: 4 bases; junction bases outside the gene matches: 24. The germline V gene encodes CDR1 MDHEN and CDR2 SYDVKM. The CDR3 DNA reads as TGTGCCATAAACCGACTCGACGGGGGAACCGGGACAGGGGCCACCGGGGAGCTGTTTTTT. Encoded protein: CAINRLDGGTGTGATGELFF.

This rearrangement joins TRBV6-5 to TRBJ1-1, with no clear D. There are 13 residues in the CDR3. CDR1 and CDR2 from the germline V gene are MNHEY and SVGAGI. Trimming took off 9 bases at V and 0 bases at J, with 11 bases between the two ends. In DNA form, the CDR3 reads TGTGCCAGTAGTGAGTTCTTGAACACTGAAGCTTTCTTT. It translates to CASSEFLNTEAFF.

Details on this clone: One junction end disagrees with the germline gene, perhaps due to a read error. The chain is built from TRBV7-7 and TRBJ2-1, with 9 bases fitting TRBD1. The CDR3 spans 15 residues. Germline V gene lookup returns CDR1 SSHAT and CDR2 FNYEAQ (reference sequence). The CDR3 DNA is TGTGCTAGCAGCCCCGGGACAGGGATGGGCAATGAGCAGTTCTTC. Translating gives CASSPGTGMGNEQFF.

The V and J genes are TRBV9 and TRBJ1-2; maybe TRBD1 (5 bases). Trimming left V 3 bases short and J 0 bases short, with 12 bases between. Germline V gives CDR1 SGDLS, CDR2 YYNGEE. There are 15 residues in the CDR3. The chain's CDR3 is CASSAWGAPNYGYTF. CDR3 in DNA: TGTGCCAGCAGCGCATGGGGCGCGCCTAACTATGGCTACACCTTC.

V and J are TRBV28 and TRBJ2-7; tentatively, D is TRBD2 (5 bases). CDR3 length: 12 residues. The V gene's germline CDR1 is MDHEN and CDR2 SYDVKM. The V end was cut by 7 bases, the J end by 7 bases, with 14 bases between. CDR3 coding DNA: TGTGCCAGCAAAACGGACTGGGAGGAGCAGTACTTC. Its protein is CASKTDWEEQYF.

V gene TRBV7-8 combines with J gene TRBJ2-7; 9 positions agree with TRBD1. Germline lookup yields CDR1 SGHVS and CDR2 FQNEAQ. Trimming took 5 bases from V and 3 from J; bases not matched to a gene: 11. The CDR3 covers 16 residues. CDR3 sequence (DNA): TGTGCCAGCAGCGAACAGGGGGCAAGGTTGTTCTACGAGCAGTACTTC. Protein product: CASSEQGARLFYEQYF.

The chain joins TRBV4-1 to TRBJ1-2; D uncertain. The germline CDR1 and CDR2 sequences are MGHRA and YSYEKL. CDR3 size: 17 residues. V shed 1 base and J shed 6 bases, with 21 bases lying between them. Here the CDR3 DNA reads TGCGCCAGCAGCCAAGCGGAAAACCGACCAATCTTGGATGGCTACACCTTC. This sequence encodes CASSQAENRPILDGYTF.

The gene calls are TRBV7-9 and TRBJ2-5; D is uncertain. This CDR3 spans 14 amino acids. V lost 5 bases and J 1 base, leaving 11 bases between the germline ends. Germline V gene sequence: CDR1 SEHNR, CDR2 FQNEAQ (reference sequence). In DNA form, the CDR3 reads TGTGCCAGCAGCCCCGGGTGGACCCAAGAGACCCAGTACTTC. Its translation: CASSPGWTQETQYF.

The gene calls are TRBV30 and TRBJ2-7, with TRBD1 as a possible D gene (6 bases). The CDR3 covers 13 residues. The germline gives CDR1 GTSNPN, CDR2 SVGIG (reference sequence). Trimming stripped 8 bases from V and 0 bases from J, with 14 bases between. Here the CDR3 DNA reads TGTGCCGTTGTACCGGACAGCTCCTACGAGCAGTACTTC. Its protein product is CAVVPDSSYEQYF.

This clone has only a few counts. The chain combines TRBV7-8 with TRBJ1-3; no firm D call. Germline V lookup: CDR1 SGHVS, CDR2 FQNEAQ. V lost 4 bases, J lost 8 bases, and 12 bases lay in between. CDR3 length: 13 residues. CDR3 nucleotides: TGTGCCAGCAGCTCCTCCTGGAGCGACACCATATATTTT. Its translation is CASSSSWSDTIYF.

The chain is built from TRBV2 and TRBJ2-2, with 13 bases aligning to TRBD2. V lost 7 bases and J lost 2; bases outside the gene matches: 19. Germline V gives CDR1 SNHLY, CDR2 FYNNEI. This CDR3 is built from 21 residues. The CDR3 protein is CASTYFPGLAGMEDNTGELFF. CDR3 coding DNA: TGTGCCAGCACCTACTTCCCGGGACTAGCGGGAATGGAGGATAACACCGGGGAGCTGTTTTTT.

The J gene is TRBJ1-6, the V gene TRBV10-3, with 8 bases aligning to TRBD1. The germline CDR1 and CDR2 sequences are ENHRY and SYGVKD. This CDR3 is 14 amino acids long. V shed 6 bases and J 8 bases; nucleotides not matched to a gene: 6. For the CDR3, the DNA is TGTGCCATCAGGGGGGGACAGGTTTATTCACCCCTCCACTTT. This gives the protein CAIRGGQVYSPLHF.

Concerning this clone itself: The sample has other DNA sequences that encode this CDR3 too. The V and J genes are TRBV13 and TRBJ2-7; a possible D gene is TRBD2 (5 bases). The CDR3 runs 12 residues. The germline gives CDR1 PRHDT, CDR2 FYEKMQ (reference sequence). V was trimmed by 0 bases and J by 5 bases, leaving 5 bases between them. As DNA, the CDR3 is TGTGCCAGCAGCTTAGGGGGAGACGAGCAGTACTTC. This translates into CASSLGGDEQYF.

The V and J genes are TRBV19 and TRBJ2-1; 8 nucleotides line up with TRBD2. Germline lookup yields CDR1 LNHDA and CDR2 SQIVND (reference sequence). With V trimmed by 7 bases and J by 7 bases, 9 bases remained unmatched. CDR3 length: 14 amino acids. The CDR3 bases are TGTGCCAGTAATTCCGGGACTAGGACTAATGAGCAGTTCTTC. This sequence encodes CASNSGTRTNEQFF.

This chain uses TRBV10-3 with TRBJ1-5; 7 bases match TRBD1. Trimming removed 3 bases from V and 5 bases from J; junction bases left unmatched: 10. Germline V gives CDR1 ENHRY, CDR2 SYGVKD. The CDR3 totals 16 residues. The CDR3 sequence: CAISERDSDVHQPQHF. DNA of the CDR3: TGTGCCATCAGTGAACGGGACAGCGACGTCCATCAGCCCCAGCATTTT.

This rearrangement joins TRBV5-8 to TRBJ2-7; no firm D call. Germline CDR1 SGHTS, CDR2 YDEGEE. The CDR3 has 12 amino acids. V lost 0 bases, J lost 6 bases, and 7 bases lay in between. The CDR3, as DNA: TGTGCCAGCAGCTTGGACCTGATCGAGCAGTACTTC. This sequence encodes CASSLDLIEQYF.

The rearrangement uses TRBV27 and TRBJ2-7, with 8 bases lining up with TRBD1. J gave up 2 bases and V 3 bases, and 3 bases lay outside the gene matches. Germline V gene sequence: CDR1 MNHEY, CDR2 SMNVEV (reference sequence). The length of the CDR3 is 14 residues. This chain's CDR3 is CASSFRTGPYEQYF. CDR3 bases: TGTGCCAGCAGTTTTAGGACAGGGCCCTACGAGCAGTACTTC.

The chain recombines TRBV4-2 with TRBJ1-1, with D hard to call. Germline CDR1 LGHNA, CDR2 YNFKEQ. The CDR3 extends over 14 amino acids. The V and J ends lost 0 bases and 4 bases respectively, with 9 bases between them. This CDR3 reads CASSQDYVGTEAFF. The CDR3, as DNA: TGTGCCAGCAGCCAAGATTACGTCGGCACTGAAGCTTTCTTT.

This chain connects TRBV5-6 to TRBJ1-2, with D perhaps matching TRBD1 (5 bases). Deletions cut 0 bases from V and 10 bases from J, with 7 bases between. Per germline, CDR1 SGHDT and CDR2 YYEEEE. CDR3 length equals 11 residues. The chain's CDR3 is CASSLAGIYTF. The DNA for the CDR3 is TGTGCCAGCAGCTTGGCAGGGATCTACACCTTC.

This clone was found a few times. A read error may produce the germline difference seen at one junction end. The chain recombines TRBV7-7 with TRBJ2-5; D is perhaps TRBD1 (6 bases). The CDR3 loop spans 17 amino acids. CDR1 and CDR2 from the germline V gene are SSHAT and FNYEAQ (reference sequence). The CDR3 reads CASSSSGQGLVSETQYF. CDR3 DNA sequence: TGTGCTAGCAGCTCCTCGGGGCAGGGGTTAGTCAGCGAGACCCAGTACTTC.

The genes are TRBV7-2 and TRBJ2-7, with D perhaps TRBD1 (7 bases). CDR1 is SGHTA, CDR2 FQGNSA, per germline. The CDR3 is 15 amino acids. Trimming cost V 0 bases and J 6 bases, with 15 bases left between them. The CDR3 nucleotides are TGTGCCAGCAGCTTAGCGCTGGAGGGGGCGGTCGAGCAGTACTTC. Translation gives CASSLALEGAVEQYF.

The rearrangement links TRBV7-9 to TRBJ1-1; possibly TRBD1 for D (5 bases). Germline CDR1 and CDR2: SEHNR and FQNEAQ (reference sequence). V lost 7 bases, J lost 4 bases, and 7 bases lay in between. The CDR3 extends over 11 amino acids. The CDR3 sequence is CASTGGTEAFF. The CDR3 nucleotides read TGTGCCAGCACCGGGGGCACTGAAGCTTTCTTT.

The chain couples TRBV6-5 to TRBJ2-1; D gene uncertain. The germline CDR1 and CDR2 sequences are MNHEY and SVGAGI. Deletions cut 5 bases from V and 5 bases from J, with 13 bases between. This CDR3 has 14 amino acids. CDR3 amino acids: CASSPAQENNEQFF. As DNA, the CDR3 is TGTGCCAGCAGTCCGGCGCAGGAAAACAATGAGCAGTTCTTC.

CDR3 sequence: CASSPAPGTGIYGYTF. The CDR3, as DNA: TGTGCCAGCAGTCCCGCGCCCGGGACAGGGATCTATGGCTACACCTTC. This chain connects TRBV27 to TRBJ1-2, with 9 bases aligning to TRBD1. CDR1 and CDR2 (germline): MNHEY, SMNVEV (reference sequence). Trimming took 5 bases from V and 4 from J; bases not matched to a gene: 11. This CDR3 has 16 amino acids.

The rearrangement joins TRBV11-2 to TRBJ2-1; possibly TRBD2 for D (5 bases). The germline gives CDR1 SGHAT, CDR2 FQNNGV. V lost 4 bases to trimming and J lost 7 bases, with 8 bases between them. The CDR3 covers 12 residues. Written as DNA, the CDR3 is TGTGCCAGCAGCTCACTAGGGAATGAGCAGTTCTTC. As protein: CASSSLGNEQFF.

This clone was detected a few times. This chain connects TRBV7-9 to TRBJ1-1; D may be TRBD1 (5 bases). V gave up 3 bases and J gave up 7 bases, with 21 bases separating them. Germline V CDR1 and CDR2: SEHNR, FQNEAQ (reference sequence). This CDR3 comprises 16 residues. Here the CDR3 reads CASSFGIPGTWVEAFF. The CDR3 bases are TGTGCCAGCAGCTTTGGTATACCGGGGACTTGGGTTGAAGCTTTCTTT.